This T cell receptor (beta chain) emerged from a study of T-cell reconstitution after alpha-beta-depleted transplantation in children. This clonotype occurred many times. The TCRbeta library incorporated unique molecular identifiers. TCRdb re-called the PCR reads with MiXCR, one entry per CDR3 protein. This sample has 200,000 to 250,000 distinct CDR3 sequences; 9.5% to 13% occur once, and the top ten carry approximately 28%. This receptor was obtained from a child less than two years old with acute myeloid leukemia, due to receive a stem cell transplant. The input for sequencing was PBMCs, taken before TCRalphabeta/CD19-depleted stem cell transplant.

The CDR3 DNA is TGTGCCAGCAGCTTAAGGACTAGCGGGAGACTGTATGAGCAGTTCTTC. Amino acids: CASSLRTSGRLYEQFF. The rearrangement uses TRBV7-9 and TRBJ2-1, with 13 bases aligning to TRBD2. Germline assignment: CDR1 SEHNR and CDR2 FQNEAQ (reference sequence). CDR3 length: 16 amino acids. With 2 bases clipped from V and 8 bases from J, the junction kept 6 bases outside the gene matches.